This TCR beta chain was identified in a study of response to subunit inactivated influenza vaccine. Study findings and constraints: Each seasonal influenza vaccination, the authors suggested, recruits few new T cells.

The germline CDR1 and CDR2 sequences are SGHVS and FQNEAQ. The CDR3 has 16 amino acids. The germline V and J ends were trimmed by 5 bases and 5 bases, with 22 bases remaining between them. As concerns this clonotype: Its antigen remains unidentified.

Via MiXCR, TCRdb re-called the RT-PCR reads, giving one row per CDR3 protein. The data hold fewer than 250,000 distinct CDR3 sequences, with 14% observed a single time. The source material was CD8+ T cells sorted from PBMCs, sampled 5 to 6 days after vaccination. The chain couples TRBV7-8 to TRBJ2-7; TRBD1 is a possible D gene (5 bases). The TCR sequence derives from a middle-aged man who received an inactivated influenza vaccine. The CDR3 reads CASSGRAQVMPNEQYF. As DNA, the CDR3 is TGTGCCAGCAGCGGTAGGGCACAGGTAATGCCGAACGAGCAGTACTTC.